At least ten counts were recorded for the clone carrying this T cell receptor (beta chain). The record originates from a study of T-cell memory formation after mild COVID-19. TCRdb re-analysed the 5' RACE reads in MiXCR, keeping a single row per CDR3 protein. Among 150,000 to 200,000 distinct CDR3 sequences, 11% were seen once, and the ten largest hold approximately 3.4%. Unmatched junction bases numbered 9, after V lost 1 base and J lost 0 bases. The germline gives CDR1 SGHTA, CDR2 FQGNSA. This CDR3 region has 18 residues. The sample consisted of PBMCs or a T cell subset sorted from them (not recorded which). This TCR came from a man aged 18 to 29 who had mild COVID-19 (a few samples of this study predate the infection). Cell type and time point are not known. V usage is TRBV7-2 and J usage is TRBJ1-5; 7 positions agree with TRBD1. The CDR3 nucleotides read TGTGCCAGCAGCTTAGGGGGCGGACAGGCCTATAGCAATCAGCCCCAGCATTTT. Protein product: CASSLGGGQAYSNQPQHF.